One and the same sample provided the 10 T cell receptor beta chains below, sequenced in a study of cytomegalovirus exposure and HLA in healthy donors (dated by TCRdb to about 2017). Library preparation employed the immunoSEQ multiplex PCR assay. This is the immuneACCESS table as TCRdb keeps it, with only in-frame sequences that have V and J called. A part of the clones is gone; compared with another copy, unresolved V genes explain less than half, and the rest is unexplained. Within this sample are around 300,000 clones, with approximately 87% of them counted one time only. Approximately 0.88% of the sample comes from the top ten. The specimen sequenced was PBMCs. These TCRs come from a woman under 30 in good health and CMV-seronegative.

The J gene is TRBJ2-7, the V gene TRBV6-6; 16 nucleotides agree with TRBD2. Germline CDR1 reads MNHNY; CDR2 reads SVGAGI (reference sequence). This CDR3 contains 16 residues. V lost 6 bases and J lost 3; bases outside the gene matches: 5. The CDR3 DNA follows: TGTGCCAGCAGGGGACTAGCGGGAGGGTCTAACTACGAGCAGTACTTC. Encoded protein: CASRGLAGGSNYEQYF.

The V gene is TRBV20-1, the J gene TRBJ2-1; D call uncertain. V was cut by 6 bases and J by 10 bases, with 10 bases left in between. CDR3 length equals 10 residues. Germline lookup yields CDR1 DFQATT and CDR2 SNEGSKA (reference sequence). The CDR3: CSARLEEQFF. The DNA for the CDR3 is TGCAGTGCACGCCTTGAGGAGCAGTTCTTC.

V usage is TRBV27 and J usage is TRBJ2-5; TRBD1 agrees at 8 bases. The CDR3 runs to 15 residues. Germline V gives CDR1 MNHEY, CDR2 SMNVEV (reference sequence). J gave up 5 bases and V 4 bases, and 9 bases lay outside the gene matches. The CDR3 reads CASSSSGTGGETQYF. CDR3 coding DNA: TGTGCCAGCAGTTCCTCCGGGACAGGAGGGGAGACCCAGTACTTC.

A single count supports this clone. The rearrangement uses TRBV6-1 and TRBJ1-1, with a possible D match to TRBD1 (5 bases). Looked up from germline, CDR1 is MNHNS and CDR2 is SASEGT. The CDR3 has 14 amino acids. Trimming removed 6 bases from V and 4 bases from J, with 15 bases in between. CDR3 protein: CASRFLGGGTEAFF. CDR3 DNA: TGTGCCAGCAGATTCCTCGGGGGAGGCACTGAAGCTTTCTTT.

V and J are TRBV25-1 and TRBJ2-7; TRBD1 agrees at 9 bases. Per germline, CDR1 MGHDK and CDR2 SYGVNS. Germline trimming cut 5 bases from V and 5 bases from J; bases unmatched to any gene: 10. The CDR3 covers 15 residues. The CDR3 sequence is CASSSLRDRVDEQYF. The CDR3 DNA reads as TGTGCCAGCAGTTCCCTGCGGGACAGGGTCGACGAGCAGTACTTC.

This chain joins TRBV28 and TRBJ1-3; 9 nucleotides align to TRBD1. Germline CDR1 reads MDHEN; CDR2 reads SYDVKM. The CDR3 is made up of 16 amino acids. V dropped 3 bases and J dropped 6; count of bases not matched to a gene: 9. The CDR3, as DNA: TGTGCCAGCAGTTTCGCGTTGGGACAGGGCCAAAACACCATATATTTT. It specifies CASSFALGQGQNTIYF.

This rearrangement joins TRBV4-1 to TRBJ1-2, with D possibly being TRBD1 (6 bases). Trimming shortened V by 0 bases and J by 9 bases, and 20 bases separated the two germline ends. Germline V gives CDR1 MGHRA, CDR2 YSYEKL. CDR3 length equals 16 residues. CDR3 sequence reads: CASSQDPSNRAQSYTF. The CDR3 bases are TGCGCCAGCAGCCAAGATCCTTCGAACAGGGCTCAAAGCTACACCTTC.

V usage is TRBV27 and J usage is TRBJ1-5; D is ambiguous. Between the trimmed V and J ends, which lost 3 bases and 0 bases, there was a span of 6 bases. From germline, CDR1 is MNHEY and CDR2 SMNVEV (reference sequence). CDR3 size: 14 residues. The chain's CDR3 is CASSFSSSNQPQHF. The CDR3 DNA sequence: TGTGCCAGCAGTTTTAGTTCTAGCAATCAGCCCCAGCATTTT.

This chain uses TRBV2 with TRBJ1-1, with no clear D. This CDR3 has 15 amino acids. The V end was cut by 3 bases, the J end by 3 bases, with 14 bases between. The germline V gene encodes CDR1 SNHLY and CDR2 FYNNEI. The CDR3 sequence: CASSDPLTADTEAFF. CDR3 sequence (DNA): TGTGCCAGCAGTGATCCCCTCACCGCGGACACTGAAGCTTTCTTT.

This chain links TRBV28 with TRBJ2-7; TRBD1 agrees at 7 bases. CDR3 length: 13 amino acids. The V and J ends lost 7 bases and 3 bases, in that order; junction bases with no gene match: 6. Germline lookup yields CDR1 MDHEN and CDR2 SYDVKM. The CDR3 DNA reads as TGTGCCAGCAATCCCCAGGGGGTCTACGAGCAGTACTTC. Residues: CASNPQGVYEQYF. Together with reference TRBV28 and TRBJ2-7, the CDR3 gives the full variable domain: DVKVTQSSRYLVKRTGEKVFLECVQDMDHENMFWYRQDPGLGLRLIYFSYDVKMKEKGDIPEGYSVSREKKERFSLILESASTNQTSMYLCASNPQGVYEQYFGPGTRLTVT.